This T cell receptor beta chain was captured by sequencing in a study of T-cell reconstitution after alpha-beta-depleted transplantation in children (dated by TCRdb to 2016 to 2017). At the level of the whole study: T-cell immune reconstitution after TCRalphabeta/CD19-depleted allogeneic hematopoietic cell transplantation in children was quantitatively tracked in the study by means of TCR repertoire profiling. What the study reported, not specific to this receptor: Hyperexpanded clone frequencies declined over subsequent months; after one year, T-cell counts and TCRbeta diversity were mostly attributed to newly produced T cells. Apparently early alphabetaT-cell count recovery about two months after transplant reportedly relied on only several hundred rapidly expanded clones derived from non-depleted graft cells. In some patients, the high TCRbeta diversity seen at day 60 was put down to recipient T cells and intrathymic progenitors that had survived conditioning.

Based on the germline V gene (reference sequence), the CDR1 and CDR2 sequences are LGHDT and YNNKEL. V loses 0 bases, J loses 5 bases, and the germline ends lie 17 bases apart. Spanning cysteine to phenylalanine, the CDR3 consists of 16 amino acids. Of the read, only the CDR3 DNA is kept; its 48 bases are in frame from base 1. To prepare the library, PCR was applied. Sequencing used an Illumina HiSeq 2500. To normalize quantification of the TCRbeta repertoire, the TCR libraries were built with molecular barcoding that relied on unique molecular identifiers. Clones were called with MiXCR by TCRdb after fastp trimmed the public reads at Q25, and only in-frame beta chains were retained. A single entry per CDR3 protein holds the most common genes and DNA from its merged rows. Here the sample has about 980,000 distinct CDR3 sequences; less than 30% occur a single time. The ten largest clonotypes hold roughly 30% of the sample.

Points on this clonotype: Its antigen target is currently unknown. No base qualities exist here, and no much larger clone lies one base off it.

Reading the label with the study, this specimen's treatment or condition is: allogeneic hematopoietic cell transplantation with graft depleted of TCRalphabeta T cells and CD19 B cells. The transplant recipients were children given TCRalphabeta/CD19-depleted allogeneic hematopoietic cell grafts. The chain employs TRBV3-1 and TRBJ2-7; the D gene cannot be named for sure. The clonotype originates from a boy in the first two years of life who had a stem cell transplant for SCID, so the T cells may come from the graft donor. The material was PBMCs, mostly from graft donor cells, obtained 360 days after TCRalphabeta/CD19-depleted stem cell transplant. The CDR3 region reads CASSQEFGPSAHEQYF. The bases are TGTGCCAGCAGCCAAGAGTTTGGACCGTCGGCGCACGAGCAGTACTTC.